Listed below are T cell receptor beta chains from one sample, sequenced in a study of Ad26.COV2.S vaccination and SARS-CoV-2 variants. Clones were sequenced by immunoSEQ multiplex PCR, and TCRdb holds only the in-frame ones, with some missing. The sample gives about 400,000 clones, about 88% of which show up once; over 1.5% is in the top ten. Sequenced here: peripheral blood, sampled in a trial of Ad26.COV2.S vaccine versus placebo. The receptors were sampled from a person aged 18-60 years who received the Ad26.COV2.S COVID-19 vaccine or a placebo. The CDR3 runs from the conserved cysteine through the conserved F or W. The D gene is left open where the match is weak. Where a row states a size, it is once, few, many or the class of an expanded clone; other rows omit it.

d_call clone_size j_call v_call cdr3_aa cdr3_nt
TRBD1 - TRBJ2-7 TRBV7-9 CASSHPRDRPTYEQYF TGTGCCAGCAGTCATCCCCGGGACAGGCCCACCTACGAGCAGTACTTC
TRBD1 - TRBJ2-7 TRBV11-2 CASSRTGVDNEQYF TGTGCCAGCAGCAGGACAGGGGTCGACAACGAGCAGTACTTC
- - TRBJ2-1 TRBV9 CASSVAGDEQFF TGTGCCAGCAGCGTAGCTGGGGATGAGCAGTTCTTC
- once TRBJ1-5 TRBV28 CASSPSLGNQPQHF TGTGCCAGCAGCCCCTCTCTCGGCAATCAGCCCCAGCATTTT
- - TRBJ1-2 TRBV11-3 CASSLDRSVGYGYTF TGTGCCAGCAGCTTAGATCGTTCGGTCGGCTATGGCTACACCTTC
- - TRBJ2-7 TRBV18 CASSPSESQSYEQYF TGTGCCAGCTCACCATCAGAGTCACAGTCTTACGAGCAGTACTTC
TRBD2 - TRBJ2-7 TRBV6-6 CASRPLAGVREQYF TGTGCCAGCAGACCACTAGCGGGAGTGCGGGAGCAGTACTTC
TRBD1 - TRBJ2-7 TRBV4-3 CASSQVPGTGVEQYF TGCGCCAGCAGCCAGGTACCCGGGACAGGGGTCGAGCAGTACTTC
- - TRBJ2-5 TRBV3-1/TRBV3-2 CASSQRGEETQYF TGTGCCAGCAGCCAACGAGGCGAAGAGACCCAGTACTTC
TRBD2 - TRBJ2-7 TRBV9 CASSVGLAGGTYEQYF TGTGCCAGCAGCGTAGGGCTAGCGGGAGGAACCTACGAGCAGTACTTC
TRBD1 - TRBJ2-7 TRBV7-8 CASSLAGTGGPYEQYF TGTGCCAGCAGCTTAGCCGGGACAGGGGGCCCCTACGAGCAGTACTTC
TRBD2 - TRBJ2-2 TRBV9 CASSVAGGGGELFF TGTGCCAGCAGCGTCGCGGGAGGGGGCGGGGAGCTGTTTTTT
- - TRBJ2-7 TRBV6-6 CASSYLRTANYEQYF TGTGCCAGCAGTTACCTCAGGACGGCCAACTACGAGCAGTACTTC
- - TRBJ1-1 TRBV6-2/TRBV6-3 CASSPQGMGTEAFF TGTGCCAGCAGCCCACAGGGCATGGGGACTGAAGCTTTCTTT
- - TRBJ2-2 TRBV2 CASSLLGETGELFF TGTGCCAGCTCTCTATTAGGGGAGACCGGGGAGCTGTTTTTT
TRBD2 once TRBJ2-7 TRBV5-5 CASSRGLAGGAEQYF TGTGCCAGCAGCCGGGGACTAGCGGGAGGAGCCGAGCAGTACTTC
TRBD2 - TRBJ2-3 TRBV4-2 CASSQADLLGGLAGRTDTQYF TGTGCCAGCAGCCAAGCCGACCTCTTGGGGGGACTAGCGGGACGCACAGATACGCAGTATTTT
TRBD1 - TRBJ1-6 TRBV2 CASTGAGGNSPLHF TGTGCCAGCACCGGGGCAGGGGGGAATTCACCCCTCCACTTT
TRBD2 - TRBJ2-7 TRBV23-1 CASSQFVRAWGGEQYF TGCGCCAGCAGTCAATTTGTACGGGCGTGGGGGGGCGAGCAGTACTTC
TRBD1 - TRBJ2-1 TRBV19 CASSPNQGQGFGEQFF TGTGCCAGTAGTCCTAACCAAGGACAGGGGTTCGGTGAGCAGTTCTTC
TRBD1 once TRBJ1-3 TRBV11-2 CASKPTIQGAFAGNTIYF TGTGCCAGCAAGCCCACCATACAGGGGGCATTCGCCGGAAACACCATATATTTT
- - TRBJ2-7 TRBV5-5 CASSRDILTYEQYF TGTGCCAGCAGCCGGGACATACTAACCTACGAGCAGTACTTC
TRBD1 - TRBJ1-5 TRBV28 CASSPRVGTGNQPQHF TGTGCCAGCAGTCCTAGGGTGGGGACAGGTAATCAGCCCCAGCATTTT
- - TRBJ2-2 TRBV10-3 CAISEGPTGELFF TGTGCCATCAGTGAAGGGCCTACCGGGGAGCTGTTTTTT
TRBD1 - TRBJ2-7 TRBV5-1 CASATGGGYYEQYF TGCGCCAGTGCCACAGGGGGCGGCTACTACGAGCAGTACTTC
TRBD2 - TRBJ2-3 TRBV6-2/TRBV6-3 CASSYGGRASDTQYF TGTGCCAGCAGTTACGGCGGGAGGGCCAGTGATACGCAGTATTTT
- - TRBJ2-5 TRBV5-6 CASSSPETQYF TGTGCCAGCAGCTCGCCAGAGACCCAGTACTTC
TRBD1 - TRBJ1-1 TRBV28 CASSLGPGTGGWAFF TGTGCCAGCAGTTTAGGTCCCGGGACAGGGGGCTGGGCTTTCTTT
- - TRBJ1-5 TRBV10-3 CAISESGDSNQPQHF TGTGCCATCAGTGAGTCAGGGGACAGCAATCAGCCCCAGCATTTT
- once TRBJ1-4 TRBV10-3 CAISERDEKLFF TGTGCCATCAGTGAGCGGGATGAAAAACTGTTTTTT
- - TRBJ1-3 TRBV6-1 CASSEKGNTIYF TGTGCCAGCAGTGAGAAGGGAAACACCATATATTTT
TRBD1 once TRBJ2-1 TRBV6-5 CASSRDREGGQFF TGTGCCAGCAGTAGGGACAGGGAAGGAGGGCAGTTCTTC
- - TRBJ2-7 TRBV19 CASSIRFGEIEQYF TGTGCCAGTAGTATTCGTTTCGGGGAAATCGAGCAGTACTTC
TRBD1 - TRBJ1-5 TRBV4-1 CASSQPTGLGGQPQHF TGCGCCAGCAGCCAACCGACAGGGTTGGGGGGTCAGCCCCAGCATTTT
TRBD1 - TRBJ1-1 TRBV5-4 CASSLWTGSTTEAFF TGTGCCAGCAGCCTTTGGACAGGTTCCACGACTGAAGCTTTCTTT
- - TRBJ2-1 TRBV24-1 CANLSRGRHEQFF TGTGCCAATCTGTCTAGAGGTAGACATGAGCAGTTCTTC
- - TRBJ2-4 TRBV3-1/TRBV3-2 CASSPKSGYIQYF TGTGCCAGCAGCCCTAAATCGGGCTACATTCAGTACTTC
- - TRBJ2-7 TRBV7-9 CASSPGIGYEQYF TGTGCCAGCAGCCCGGGAATCGGTTACGAGCAGTACTTC
TRBD2 - TRBJ2-2 TRBV15 CATSRLAGETGELFF TGTGCCACCAGCCGACTAGCGGGAGAGACCGGGGAGCTGTTTTTT
TRBD2 - TRBJ2-7 TRBV28 CASNEPTGGTYEQYF TGTGCCAGCAACGAGCCTACGGGAGGGACCTACGAGCAGTACTTC
- - TRBJ2-2 TRBV12-3/TRBV12-4 CASSLNTGELFF TGTGCCAGCAGTCTTAACACCGGGGAGCTGTTTTTT
TRBD1 - TRBJ2-3 TRBV5-1 CASSARGGTGSTDTQYF TGCGCCAGCAGCGCACGGGGCGGGACAGGGAGCACAGATACGCAGTATTTT
- - TRBJ2-7 TRBV6-5 CASKGKGLGEQYF TGTGCCAGCAAGGGAAAAGGGCTTGGGGAGCAGTACTTC
- - TRBJ1-5 TRBV28 CASSLLAGQGGAAQHF TGTGCCAGCAGTTTATTAGCAGGGCAGGGCGGTGCGGCCCAGCATTTT
- - TRBJ2-7 TRBV19 CASSQSYEQYF TGTGCCAGTAGTCAGAGCTACGAGCAGTACTTC
TRBD2 - TRBJ2-5 TRBV27 CASREREGRETQYF TGTGCCAGCAGGGAGCGGGAGGGTCGAGAGACCCAGTACTTC
- - TRBJ1-1 TRBV28 CASTPPWGGGNTEAFF TGTGCCAGCACCCCCCCTTGGGGAGGGGGGAACACTGAAGCTTTCTTT
- - TRBJ2-2 TRBV5-1 CASRREPTTGELFF TGCGCCAGCCGCCGGGAACCCACCACCGGGGAGCTGTTTTTT